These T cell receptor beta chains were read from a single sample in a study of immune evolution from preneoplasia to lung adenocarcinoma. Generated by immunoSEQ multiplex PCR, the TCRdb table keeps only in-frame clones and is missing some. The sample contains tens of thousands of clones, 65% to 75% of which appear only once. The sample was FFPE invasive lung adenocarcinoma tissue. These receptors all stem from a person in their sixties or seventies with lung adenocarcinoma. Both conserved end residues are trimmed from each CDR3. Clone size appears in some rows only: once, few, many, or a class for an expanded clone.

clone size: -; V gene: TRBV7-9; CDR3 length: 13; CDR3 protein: ASTTLEGLVDGYT
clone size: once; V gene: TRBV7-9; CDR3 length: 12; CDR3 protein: ASSSYSRDGGYT
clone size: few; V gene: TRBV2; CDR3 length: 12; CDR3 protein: ASTRTNSNQPQH
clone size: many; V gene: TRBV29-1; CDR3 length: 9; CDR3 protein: SAGRTGELF
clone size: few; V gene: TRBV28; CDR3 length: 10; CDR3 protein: ASRDRNQPQH
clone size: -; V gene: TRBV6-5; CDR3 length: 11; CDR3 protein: ASRKQVNTEAF
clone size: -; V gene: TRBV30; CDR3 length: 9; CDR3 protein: ARRTNTEAF
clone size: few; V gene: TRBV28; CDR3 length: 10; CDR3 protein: ASSLRPEKLF
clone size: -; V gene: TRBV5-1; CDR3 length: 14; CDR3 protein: ASSPGAQGANEKLF
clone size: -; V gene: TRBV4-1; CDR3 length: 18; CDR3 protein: ASSQDWGRGAAGGLYEQY
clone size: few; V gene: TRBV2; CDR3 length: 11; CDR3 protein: ASKGQSNQPQH
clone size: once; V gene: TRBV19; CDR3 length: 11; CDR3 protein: ASGQPREDIQY
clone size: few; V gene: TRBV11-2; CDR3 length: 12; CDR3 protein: ASSYGQDSYEQY
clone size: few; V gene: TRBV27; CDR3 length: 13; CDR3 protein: ASRLRRDSSHEQY